The 4 T cell receptor beta chains given below trace back to one sample, sequenced in a study of immune characteristics of hereditary and idiopathic chronic pancreatitis. Patients having total pancreatectomy with islet autotransplantation provided the chronic pancreatitis pancreas tissue. The method was immunoSEQ multiplex PCR; TCRdb's version includes in-frame clones alone and lacks a portion of them. The sample contains roughly 9,000 clones, around 79% of which appear only once. The source material was pancreas tissue with idiopathic chronic pancreatitis. The receptor set was obtained from a human donor with chronic pancreatitis.

This chain links TRBV12-5 with TRBJ2-3; maybe TRBD1 (5 bases). Trimming shortened V by 7 bases and J by 1 base, and 6 bases separated the two germline ends. The CDR3 covers 12 residues. Germline V CDR1 and CDR2: LGHNT, FRNRAP. CDR3 nucleotide sequence: TGTGCTAGTGCCAGGGGCACAGATACGCAGTATTTT. This codes for CASARGTDTQYF.

The J gene is TRBJ2-1, the V gene TRBV6-2 or TRBV6-3; either TRBD1 or TRBD2 may fit D (6 bases each). Between the trimmed V and J ends, which lost 4 bases and 0 bases, there was a span of 13 bases. The CDR3 sequence is 16 residues long. Germline CDR1 MNHEY, CDR2 SVGEGT. The CDR3 protein is CASSLGGPSSYNEQFF. The CDR3 DNA reads TGTGCCAGCAGTTTAGGGGGGCCCAGCTCCTACAATGAGCAGTTCTTC.

V gene TRBV5-8 combines with J gene TRBJ2-3, with 7 positions matching TRBD1. Looked up from germline, CDR1 is SGHTS and CDR2 is YDEGEE. V lost 0 bases, J lost 8 bases, and 18 bases stayed unmatched. This CDR3 comprises 18 residues. Here the CDR3 reads CASSLGNRARGNAGTQYF. The CDR3 DNA reads TGTGCCAGCAGCTTGGGTAATAGGGCCAGGGGGAATGCAGGTACGCAGTATTTT.

The rearrangement uses TRBV2 and TRBJ1-5; D unclear. V dropped 3 bases and J dropped 5 bases, with 5 bases sitting between them. This CDR3 is built from 12 residues. Germline V gives CDR1 SNHLY, CDR2 FYNNEI. The CDR3 nucleotides read TGTGCCAGCAGTGAGGGATATCAGCCCCAGCATTTT. The encoded protein is CASSEGYQPQHF.